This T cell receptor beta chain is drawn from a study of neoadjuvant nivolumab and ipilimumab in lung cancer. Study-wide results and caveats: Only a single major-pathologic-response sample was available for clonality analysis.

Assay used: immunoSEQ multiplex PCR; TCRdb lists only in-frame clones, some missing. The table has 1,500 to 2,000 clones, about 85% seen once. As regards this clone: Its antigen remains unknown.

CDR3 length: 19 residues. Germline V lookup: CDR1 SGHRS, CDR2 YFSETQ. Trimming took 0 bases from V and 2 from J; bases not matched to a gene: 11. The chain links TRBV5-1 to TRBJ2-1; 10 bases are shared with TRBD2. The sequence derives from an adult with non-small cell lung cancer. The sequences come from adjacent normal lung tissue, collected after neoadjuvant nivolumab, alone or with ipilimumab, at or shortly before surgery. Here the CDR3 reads CASSLAASSGSSTYNEQFF. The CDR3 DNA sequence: TGCGCCAGCAGCTTGGCTGCGTCTAGCGGGAGTAGCACCTACAATGAGCAGTTCTTC.